One sample yielded the 14 T cell receptor beta chains listed below, sequenced in a study of T-cell reconstitution after alpha-beta-depleted transplantation in children. The antigens of these receptors remain unknown. Overall study findings and caveats: At the one-year point after transplant, T-cell counts and TCRbeta diversity were found to come mostly from T cells that had been newly produced.

A library of TCRbeta sequences, prepared with unique molecular identifiers, was generated. TCRdb re-called the PCR reads with MiXCR, one entry per CDR3 protein. The sample includes around 270,000 distinct CDR3 sequences, roughly 8.2% of them seen just once. This specimen consisted of peripheral blood, obtained 360 days after TCRalphabeta/CD19-depleted stem cell transplant. These receptors were taken from a female patient between 2 and 15 years old who had a stem cell transplant for Fanconi anemia, so the T cells may come from the graft donor.

This clonotype was detected ten times or more. The chain is built from TRBV6-1 and TRBJ2-5, with D perhaps assigned TRBD1 or TRBD2 (6 bases each). Trimming removed 6 bases from V and 7 bases from J, with 18 bases in between. CDR1 is MNHNS, CDR2 SASEGT, per germline. The CDR3 contains 14 residues. The CDR3 here is CASRDRGQAPTQYF. The CDR3 DNA follows: TGTGCCAGCAGAGACCGGGGGCAAGCTCCGACCCAGTACTTC.

V is TRBV12-5 and J is TRBJ1-1; D may be TRBD1 (5 bases). The CDR3 is 14 residues long. Between the trimmed V and J ends, which lost 4 bases and 3 bases, there was a span of 12 bases. Germline CDR1 and CDR2: LGHNT and FRNRAP. This chain's CDR3 is CASGSDLGDTEAFF. The CDR3 DNA reads TGTGCTAGTGGTTCCGACCTGGGGGACACTGAAGCTTTCTTT.

This clonotype showed up many times. The chain uses TRBV7-9 and TRBJ2-7, with 7 bases identical to TRBD1. Germline CDR1 is SEHNR and CDR2 is FQNEAQ (reference sequence). The V and J ends lost 1 base and 2 bases, in that order; junction bases with no gene match: 8. The CDR3 has 16 residues. The CDR3 loop reads CASSLDTGVDTYEQYF. The DNA of the CDR3 is TGTGCCAGCAGCTTAGACACAGGGGTAGACACCTACGAGCAGTACTTC.

This clonotype was seen a handful of times. The chain's CDR3 is CASSLGGQSQWQFF. The CDR3 nucleotides are TGCGCCAGCAGCTTGGGGGGGCAGTCCCAATGGCAGTTCTTC. The chain recombines TRBV5-1 with TRBJ2-1; perhaps TRBD1 as D (6 bases). Per germline, CDR1 SGHRS and CDR2 YFSETQ. V gave up 0 bases and J gave up 12 bases, with 16 bases separating them. The CDR3 length is 14 residues.

The chain has TRBV7-9 and TRBJ2-7; D gene unclear. Germline V gives CDR1 SEHNR, CDR2 FQNEAQ (reference sequence). The length of the CDR3 is 16 residues. Deletions cut 4 bases from V and 5 bases from J, with 21 bases between. CDR3 DNA: TGTGCCAGCAGCTCACCGACCGACTCGGCCCGGGACGAGCAGTACTTC. Encoded protein: CASSSPTDSARDEQYF.

This clonotype was seen at least ten times. The chain uses TRBV29-1 and TRBJ2-3; no reliable D call. V lost 5 bases to trimming and J lost 2 bases, with 8 bases between them. This CDR3 contains 12 residues. Germline-derived CDR1 and CDR2 are SQVTM and ANQGSEA. CDR3 nucleotides: TGCAGCGTTAACTCCAACACAGATACGCAGTATTTT. Its protein product is CSVNSNTDTQYF.

This clonotype was seen ten or more times. This chain uses TRBV5-1 with TRBJ1-2; 10 positions match TRBD1. The CDR3 contains 15 residues. Unmatched junction bases numbered 8, after V lost 2 bases and J lost 7 bases. In germline, CDR1 is SGHRS, CDR2 YFSETQ. The CDR3: CASSFDRGRAGGYTF. The DNA of the CDR3 is TGCGCCAGCAGCTTCGACAGGGGGCGCGCGGGTGGCTACACCTTC.

The chain joins TRBV19 to TRBJ2-7, with 9 bases identical to TRBD2. The CDR3 is 14 amino acids. V gave up 5 bases and J gave up 5 bases; unmatched junction bases: 7. Germline V gives CDR1 LNHDA, CDR2 SQIVND (reference sequence). In DNA form, the CDR3 reads TGTGCCAGTAGTTGGCTAGCGGGATCCCACGAGCAGTACTTC. Its translation: CASSWLAGSHEQYF.

This clonotype was detected ten times or more. DNA of the CDR3: TGCAGTGCTTGCCACGACCCGGGCCGGACCGGGCTAGCGTGTACAATTGAGCAGTTCTTC. Protein: CSACHDPGRTGLACTIEQFF. The chain recombines TRBV20-1 with TRBJ2-1, with D maybe TRBD2 (6 bases). There are 20 residues in the CDR3. Between the trimmed V and J ends, which lost 5 bases and 9 bases, there was a span of 38 bases. Germline CDR1 reads DFQATT; CDR2 reads SNEGSKA (reference sequence).

This clonotype was counted many times. The gene calls are TRBV2 and TRBJ2-1; a weak D match, TRBD2 (6 bases). This CDR3 spans 11 amino acids. V was clipped by 6 bases and J by 9 bases, with 9 bases between them. Germline lookup yields CDR1 SNHLY and CDR2 FYNNEI. Here the CDR3 reads CASRYGGEQFF. CDR3 sequence (DNA): TGTGCCAGCAGATACGGGGGTGAGCAGTTCTTC. The entire variable domain, with the rest obtained from reference TRBV2 and TRBJ2-1, is as follows: EPEVTQTPSHQVTQMGQEVILRCVPISNHLYFYWYRQILGQKVEFLVSFYNNEISEKSEIFDDQFSVERPDGSNFTLKIRSTKLEDSAMYFCASRYGGEQFFGPGTRLTVL.

This clonotype has a count of ten or more. The CDR3 sequence is CSVEVPPGQGRAEAFF. CDR3 DNA: TGCAGCGTTGAAGTCCCACCCGGACAGGGTCGGGCTGAAGCTTTCTTT. The rearrangement links TRBV29-1 to TRBJ1-1; 8 bases agree with TRBD1. The CDR3 runs to 16 residues. Trimming cost V 1 base and J 6 bases; bases outside gene matches: 13. Germline-derived CDR1 and CDR2 are SQVTM and ANQGSEA.

The rearrangement joins TRBV4-1 to TRBJ2-7, with 10 nucleotides matching TRBD1. Germline-derived CDR1 and CDR2 are MGHRA and YSYEKL. The CDR3 length is 15 residues. Trimming cost V 6 bases and J 5 bases; bases outside gene matches: 10. CDR3 nucleotides: TGCGCCAGCAGGGCCCCGGGACAGGGGATCGACGAGCAGTACTTC. Translated: CASRAPGQGIDEQYF.

This clonotype has at least ten counts. J is TRBJ2-7 and V is TRBV6-1; 9 bases are a match to TRBD2. CDR3 size: 18 residues. V was pared by 3 bases and J by 4 bases, with 16 bases of the junction left unmatched. Germline loops: CDR1 MNHNS, CDR2 SASEGT. CDR3 in amino acids: CASSEPLSGSPHPYEQYF. CDR3 nucleotides: TGTGCCAGCAGTGAGCCCCTTAGCGGGAGCCCCCATCCATACGAGCAGTACTTC.

The J gene is TRBJ1-2, the V gene TRBV7-2; tentatively, D is TRBD1 (5 bases). V was trimmed by 3 bases and J by 8 bases, leaving 10 bases between them. The CDR3 has 12 amino acids. In germline, CDR1 is SGHTA, CDR2 FQGNSA. Here the CDR3 DNA reads TGTGCCAGCAGCTTTAACAGGTTGGGCTACACCTTC. Amino acid sequence: CASSFNRLGYTF. Looking up the rest from reference TRBV7-2 and TRBJ1-2 gives the full variable domain: GAGVSQSPSNKVTEKGKDVELRCDPISGHTALYWYRQSLGQGLEFLIYFQGNSAPDKSGLPSDRFSAERTGGSVSTLTIQRTQQEDSAVYLCASSFNRLGYTFGSGTRLTVV.